The 29 T cell receptor beta chains given below trace back to one sample, sequenced in a study of sequential checkpoint blockade in melanoma. Treatment of the sample: randomized to nivolumab then ipilimumab (arm A) or the reverse (arm B). The assay was immunoSEQ multiplex PCR, and TCRdb's table has in-frame clones only and misses some. There are 35,000 to 50,000 clones in the sample; 75% to 90% occur only once, and 9.5% to 15% lies in the top ten. The sample consisted of CD8+ T cells sorted from blood (inferred from file names), taken from a patient given nivolumab and ipilimumab in sequence. The receptors come from a human donor with melanoma.

This rearrangement joins TRBV25-1 to TRBJ1-1; no firm D call. Germline CDR1 and CDR2: MGHDK and SYGVNS. The V end lost 4 bases, the J end lost 4 bases, and 10 bases lay between the germline ends. The CDR3 loop spans 13 amino acids. CDR3: CASSGAAPTEAFF. CDR3 DNA sequence: TGTGCCAGCAGTGGAGCGGCCCCCACTGAAGCTTTCTTT.

The rearrangement links TRBV10-2 to TRBJ2-7; D ambiguous. Trimming took 7 bases from V and 3 from J, leaving 13 bases between them. Germline CDR1 reads WSHSY; CDR2 reads SAAADI. The CDR3 contains 13 residues. In DNA, the CDR3 is TGCGCCAGCACACAACAGCCAGGCTACGAGCAGTACTTC. This translates into CASTQQPGYEQYF.

The table lists this clone with a few counts. This sequence joins TRBV28 and TRBJ1-1; unclear D gene. V was cut by 2 bases and J by 4 bases, with 17 bases left in between. The CDR3 loop spans 16 amino acids. Germline CDR1 is MDHEN and CDR2 is SYDVKM. CDR3 nucleotide sequence: TGTGCCAGCAGTTTAGGTTTATGGTCAGGCGCCACTGAAGCTTTCTTT. Encoded protein: CASSLGLWSGATEAFF.

The chain employs TRBV7-9 and TRBJ2-1; 11 positions agree with TRBD2. CDR3 length: 17 amino acids. With 4 bases clipped from V and 8 bases from J, the junction kept 13 bases outside the gene matches. Germline V gene sequence: CDR1 SEHNR, CDR2 FQNEAQ (reference sequence). The CDR3 bases are TGTGCCAGCAGCTCAGGTTTGCTAGCGGGGGGTCCCCATGAGCAGTTCTTC. This gives the protein CASSSGLLAGGPHEQFF.

This clone was seen a few times. The chain joins TRBV19 to TRBJ1-3, with D unresolved. CDR3 length: 15 residues. Per the germline V gene, CDR1 is LNHDA and CDR2 is SQIVND (reference sequence). The ends were cut back, 4 bases at V and 0 bases at J, with 10 bases in the middle. CDR3 nucleotides: TGTGCCAGTAGTAAAATATACAACTCTGGAAACACCATATATTTT. Translated: CASSKIYNSGNTIYF. The whole variable domain, remainder taken from reference TRBV19 and TRBJ1-3, is DGGITQSPKYLFRKEGQNVTLSCEQNLNHDAMYWYRQDPGQGLRLIYYSQIVNDFQKGDIAEGYSVSREKKESFPLTVTSAQKNPTAFYLCASSKIYNSGNTIYFGEGSWLTVV.

Details on this clone: Other DNA sequences of this sample code for an identical CDR3. The rearrangement links TRBV4-3 to TRBJ1-1; 8 bases fit TRBD1. The CDR3 has 16 residues. From germline, CDR1 is LGHNA and CDR2 YSLEER. With 2 bases clipped from V and 0 bases from J, the junction kept 5 bases outside the gene matches. The DNA of the CDR3 is TGCGCCAGCAGCCAACACACAGGGGGAATGAACACTGAAGCTTTCTTT. It translates to CASSQHTGGMNTEAFF.

The rearrangement joins TRBV7-3 to TRBJ2-1, with TRBD1 matching 7 bases. The CDR3 has 16 amino acids. The germline gives CDR1 SGHTA, CDR2 FQGTGA. V was pared by 5 bases and J by 2 bases, with 9 bases of the junction left unmatched. CDR3: CASSPMTGNPYNEQFF. In nucleotides, the CDR3 is TGTGCCAGCAGCCCTATGACAGGGAATCCCTACAATGAGCAGTTCTTC.

V and J are TRBV19 and TRBJ1-2, with D uncertain. Trimming took 6 bases from V and 1 from J, leaving 9 bases between them. The CDR3 covers 13 residues. From germline, CDR1 is LNHDA and CDR2 SQIVND (reference sequence). This chain's CDR3 is CASSSGFNYGYTF. The CDR3 DNA reads as TGTGCCAGTAGCAGCGGATTTAACTATGGCTACACCTTC.

The J gene is TRBJ2-1, the V gene TRBV27, with 7 bases lining up with TRBD2. CDR3 size: 14 residues. Per germline, CDR1 MNHEY and CDR2 SMNVEV (reference sequence). J lost 2 bases, V lost 6 bases, and 4 bases had no gene match. Here the CDR3 reads CASSTSGAYNEQFF. The CDR3 coding sequence is TGTGCCAGCAGCACGAGCGGGGCCTACAATGAGCAGTTCTTC.

The chain combines TRBV6-5 with TRBJ2-5; D not resolved. CDR3 length: 13 amino acids. V shed 6 bases and J shed 4 bases, with 12 bases lying between them. CDR1 is MNHEY, CDR2 SVGAGI, per germline. CDR3 DNA sequence: TGTGCCAGCAGCTCCGACAATTTAGAGACCCAGTACTTC. It specifies CASSSDNLETQYF.

V and J are TRBV19 and TRBJ1-5, with 12 bases fitting TRBD1. The germline V gene has CDR1 LNHDA and CDR2 SQIVND (reference sequence). CDR3 length equals 17 residues. V was clipped by 7 bases and J by 6 bases; unmatched bases: 13. The CDR3 DNA reads TGTGCCAGTATCATATCCGGGACAGGGGGCGGCGGTCAGCCCCAGCATTTT. It codes for CASIISGTGGGGQPQHF.

The V and J genes are TRBV2 and TRBJ2-7; 8 bases match TRBD1. Per the germline V gene, CDR1 is SNHLY and CDR2 is FYNNEI. The V segment lost 8 bases and the J segment 5 bases; nucleotides outside the gene matches: 26. This CDR3 has 19 residues. CDR3 amino acids: CASSESRGQLVRGRNEQYV. The CDR3 DNA reads TGTGCCAGCTCAGAAAGCCGGGGTCAACTGGTCAGGGGGCGGAACGAGCAGTACGTC.

The chain uses TRBV15 and TRBJ2-1; 7 nucleotides agree with TRBD1. J gave up 2 bases and V 0 bases, and 1 base lay outside the gene matches. The CDR3 covers 15 residues. CDR1 is LNHNV, CDR2 YYDKDF, per germline (reference sequence). The CDR3 DNA is TGTGCCACCAGCAGAGAGGGACAGACCTACAATGAGCAGTTCTTC. Translating gives CATSREGQTYNEQFF.

CDR3 in DNA: TGCAGCGTTGAAGATGATAGCAGGGGCGGCGGCTACACCTTC. Its translation is CSVEDDSRGGGYTF. The chain is built from TRBV29-1 and TRBJ1-2; TRBD1 is a possible D gene (6 bases). The CDR3 runs 14 residues. Trimming stripped 0 bases from V and 8 bases from J, with 16 bases between. The germline V gene has CDR1 SQVTM and CDR2 ANQGSEA.

Note on this clone: At one boundary the junction diverges from the germline segment, which might be a read error. J is TRBJ2-1 and V is TRBV7-7, with TRBD2 matching 10 bases. This CDR3 spans 16 amino acids. Germline V gene data show CDR1 as SSHAT and CDR2 as FNYEAQ (reference sequence). CDR3: CASSPRLAGSYNEQFF. CDR3 sequence (DNA): TGTGCTAGCAGCCCCAGACTAGCGGGCTCCTACAATGAGCAGTTCTTC.

J is TRBJ2-1 and V is TRBV30, with 11 bases identical to TRBD2. The CDR3 sequence is 14 residues long. Germline assignment: CDR1 GTSNPN and CDR2 SVGIG (reference sequence). J was trimmed by 7 bases and V by 3 bases; bases with no gene match: 5. The CDR3 DNA follows: TGTGCCTGGAGCATAGCGGGAGGGTGGAATGAGCAGTTCTTC. Protein: CAWSIAGGWNEQFF.

The V and J genes are TRBV4-2 and TRBJ2-7, with TRBD1 matching 8 bases. The germline V gene has CDR1 LGHNA and CDR2 YNFKEQ. Losses at the gene ends were 0 bases for V and 5 bases for J; bases not matched to a gene: 15. There are 18 residues in the CDR3. The CDR3 DNA is TGTGCCAGCAGCCAAGATACAGCTGCTCTTGCGACAGGGGACGAGCAGTACTTC. Protein sequence: CASSQDTAALATGDEQYF.

The gene calls are TRBV2 and TRBJ2-7, with unresolved D. This CDR3 contains 10 residues. Trimming shortened V by 4 bases and J by 7 bases, and 5 bases separated the two germline ends. Germline loops: CDR1 SNHLY, CDR2 FYNNEI. CDR3 DNA: TGTGCCAGCAGTGCGAGGGAGCAGTACTTC. It is translated as CASSAREQYF.

The chain recombines TRBV5-1 with TRBJ1-2; 7 bases fit TRBD1. Germline loops: CDR1 SGHRS, CDR2 YFSETQ. The CDR3 is 13 residues long. Trimming took 2 bases from V and 5 from J; bases not matched to a gene: 3. The CDR3 DNA reads TGCGCCAGCAGCTTCACAGGGGAATATGGCTACACCTTC. This translates into CASSFTGEYGYTF.

This chain joins TRBV5-1 and TRBJ2-7; D not resolved. The ends were cut back, 3 bases at V and 5 bases at J, with 9 bases in the middle. Germline lookup yields CDR1 SGHRS and CDR2 YFSETQ. The CDR3 contains 12 residues. CDR3 residues: CASSSGFHEQYF. DNA of the CDR3: TGCGCCAGCAGCTCAGGTTTCCACGAGCAGTACTTC.

J is TRBJ1-4 and V is TRBV7-9; D uncertain. The germline V gene encodes CDR1 SEHNR and CDR2 FQNEAQ (reference sequence). V was pared by 7 bases and J by 10 bases, with 16 bases between. This CDR3 region has 13 residues. Here the CDR3 reads CASTFGPGAKLFF. The CDR3 DNA is TGTGCCAGCACCTTCGGCCCCGGAGCAAAACTGTTTTTT.

The chain uses TRBV7-3 and TRBJ2-2; tentatively, D is TRBD1 (6 bases). The CDR3 sequence is 12 residues long. CDR1 SGHTA and CDR2 FQGTGA come from the germline V gene. V gave up 4 bases and J gave up 7 bases, with 7 bases separating them. CDR3 DNA sequence: TGTGCCAGCAGCTCGGACAGCGGGGAGCTGTTTTTT. It translates to CASSSDSGELFF.

The chain uses TRBV27 and TRBJ2-7; a weak D match, TRBD1 (6 bases). Trimming shortened V by 2 bases and J by 3 bases, and 8 bases separated the two germline ends. Germline values: CDR1 MNHEY, CDR2 SMNVEV (reference sequence). The CDR3 loop spans 13 amino acids. The CDR3 coding sequence is TGTGCCAGCAGTTTAACAGGGTTCTACGAGCAGTACGTC. It is translated as CASSLTGFYEQYV.

The genes are TRBV4-1 and TRBJ2-7; tentatively, D is TRBD1 (5 bases). CDR1 MGHRA and CDR2 YSYEKL come from the germline V gene. The germline V and J ends were trimmed by 0 bases and 2 bases, with 8 bases remaining between them. This CDR3 has 14 residues. CDR3 loop: CASSQDSGPYEQYV. The CDR3 DNA reads TGCGCCAGCAGCCAAGATTCAGGGCCCTACGAGCAGTACGTC.

The genes are TRBV5-1 and TRBJ2-1; 8 positions match TRBD1. CDR1 and CDR2 from the germline V gene are SGHRS and YFSETQ. This CDR3 comprises 15 residues. The V segment lost 0 bases and the J segment 8 bases; nucleotides outside the gene matches: 7. CDR3 in amino acids: CASSLGQGPGDEQFF. The CDR3 nucleotides are TGCGCCAGCAGCTTGGGACAGGGGCCCGGGGATGAGCAGTTCTTC. The full variable domain, with the rest looked up from reference TRBV5-1 and TRBJ2-1, is KAGVTQTPRYLIKTRGQQVTLSCSPISGHRSVSWYQQTPGQGLQFLFEYFSETQRNKGNFPGRFSGRQFSNSRSEMNVSTLELGDSALYLCASSLGQGPGDEQFFGPGTRLTVL.

This clone came up a few times. This chain links TRBV19 with TRBJ1-1, with a weak D call TRBD1 (5 bases). Trimming stripped 4 bases from V and 3 bases from J, with 9 bases between. CDR1 and CDR2 (germline): LNHDA, SQIVND (reference sequence). CDR3 length: 13 residues. The CDR3 here is CASSKRGDTEAFF. DNA of the CDR3: TGTGCCAGTAGTAAACGGGGGGACACTGAAGCTTTCTTT.

This chain's CDR3 is CASSISGLAGGVTGELFF. The DNA for the CDR3 is TGTGCCAGTAGTATCAGTGGGCTAGCGGGAGGTGTCACCGGGGAGCTGTTTTTT. V and J are TRBV19 and TRBJ2-2; 11 nucleotides line up with TRBD2. V shed 3 bases and J 4 bases; nucleotides not matched to a gene: 10. Per the germline V gene, CDR1 is LNHDA and CDR2 is SQIVND (reference sequence). This CDR3 has 18 amino acids.

The chain is built from TRBV5-8 and TRBJ2-7; weak D call: TRBD2 (7 bases). Per the germline V gene, CDR1 is SGHTS and CDR2 is YDEGEE. CDR3 size: 18 residues. Trimming took off 0 bases at V and 6 bases at J, with 25 bases between the two ends. The CDR3 DNA follows: TGTGCCAGCAGCTTGGAAGCTAGCGGATTAGCCCCCAGGGGCGAGCAGTACGTC. Its protein is CASSLEASGLAPRGEQYV.

V usage is TRBV2 and J usage is TRBJ1-2; D is perhaps TRBD1 (5 bases). CDR1 is SNHLY, CDR2 FYNNEI, per germline. V lost 7 bases and J lost 8, with 14 bases in between. CDR3 length: 12 residues. The CDR3 nucleotides read TGTGCCAGCATGGACATCCTCCCGGGCTACACCTTC. Protein sequence: CASMDILPGYTF.